Described below is a single T cell receptor beta chain sequence and its context. Its target is not known. This sample is drawn from a study of vaccination and CD4 T cells after COVID-19. Turning to the study itself: Convalescent cases consisted of six males and four females, of whom two were Hispanic.

CDR1 and CDR2 (germline): SEHNR, FQNEAQ (reference sequence). The CDR3 loop spans 14 amino acids. Trimming left V 3 bases short and J 5 bases short, with 13 bases between. The assay that was used to sequence DNA from cultured CD4+ T cells was the Oncomine TCR Beta short-read assay. TCRdb recomputed calls from the PCR reads with MiXCR, one row per CDR3 protein. The sample shows roughly 15,000 distinct CDR3 sequences, about 50% of them seen only once. The time point denotes: late sampling 161 to 241 days after vaccination in a few convalescent patients. Treatment denoted: roughly nine-day PBMC culture with coronavirus spike peptide pools or control peptides (ViraFEST assay). Study findings and constraints: Nearly all convalescent vaccine-specific clones, 304 of 307, recognized only SARS-CoV-2 spike.

The chain couples TRBV7-9 to TRBJ2-5; either TRBD1 or TRBD2 may fit D (6 bases each). The sequence was collected from a human donor who had recovered from COVID-19. Sample: CD4+ T cells from blood, cultured in vitro, taken about 7 months after SARS-CoV-2 vaccination. This CDR3 is CASSLLGAGETQYF. CDR3 nucleotide sequence: TGTGCCAGCAGCTTGCTGGGGGCGGGGGAGACCCAGTACTTC. Combining the CDR3 with reference TRBV7-9 and TRBJ2-5 gives the whole variable domain DTGVSQNPRHKITKRGQNVTFRCDPISEHNRLYWYRQTLGQGPEFLTYFQNEAQLEKSRLLSDRFSAERPKGSFSTLEIQRTEQGDSAMYLCASSLLGAGETQYFGPGTRLLVL.